A single sample is the source of the 14 T cell receptor beta chains below, sequenced in a study of control samples from healthy donors and cancer patients. Produced via immunoSEQ multiplex PCR; TCRdb's table is partial and in-frame only. Of some 150,000 clones in the sample, roughly 93% were seen once. The sequenced material came from blood. All receptors derive from a woman between 55 and 75 years old in good health.

This chain uses TRBV12-3 or TRBV12-4 with TRBJ1-1, with TRBD1 as a possible D gene (5 bases). The CDR3 is 13 residues long. V gave up 6 bases and J gave up 5 bases, with 13 bases separating them. CDR3 DNA: TGTGCCAGCAGGCGGGGGACGAGGACTGAAGCTTTCTTT. This gives the protein CASRRGTRTEAFF.

The gene calls are TRBV30 and TRBJ1-1; the D is unclear. V lost 0 bases, J lost 4 bases, and 15 bases lay in between. This CDR3 has 15 amino acids. Germline V gene data show CDR1 as GTSNPN and CDR2 as SVGIG (reference sequence). The CDR3 is CAWSVRSLVSTEAFF. The CDR3 DNA reads TGTGCCTGGAGTGTAAGGTCATTGGTGAGCACTGAAGCTTTCTTT.

The chain is built from TRBV7-9 and TRBJ1-2; D remains ambiguous. CDR1 is SEHNR, CDR2 FQNEAQ, per germline (reference sequence). V dropped 1 base and J dropped 0 bases, with 12 bases sitting between them. The CDR3 is 16 amino acids. In DNA, the CDR3 is TGTGCCAGCAGCTTAGTTTCCAGTCAAGCTAACTATGGCTACACCTTC. The encoded protein is CASSLVSSQANYGYTF.

The chain carries TRBV7-9 and TRBJ2-5, with TRBD1 as a possible D gene (6 bases). Trimming cost V 5 bases and J 3 bases, with 19 bases left between them. The germline V gene has CDR1 SEHNR and CDR2 FQNEAQ (reference sequence). This CDR3 contains 16 residues. CDR3 bases: TGTGCCAGCAGCCCCCTGACAGGAACCCTTAAAGAGACCCAGTACTTC. Translation: CASSPLTGTLKETQYF.

The chain uses TRBV14 and TRBJ2-1; TRBD2 matches 10 bases. Per germline, CDR1 SGHDN and CDR2 FVKESK. The CDR3 has 16 residues. J gave up 12 bases and V 0 bases, and 11 bases lay outside the gene matches. CDR3 residues: CASSQDLASGGSWQFF. DNA of the CDR3: TGTGCCAGCAGCCAAGATTTGGCTAGCGGGGGTAGTTGGCAGTTCTTC.

V gene TRBV7-2 combines with J gene TRBJ1-1, with D unresolved. V shed 5 bases and J shed 2 bases, with 18 bases lying between them. Germline CDR1 reads SGHTA; CDR2 reads FQGNSA. CDR3 length: 16 residues. This CDR3 reads CASSRFGRYENTEAFF. CDR3 bases: TGTGCCAGCAGCCGGTTTGGAAGATATGAAAACACTGAAGCTTTCTTT.

V usage is TRBV18 and J usage is TRBJ2-1; 7 bases fit TRBD1. Trimming took 10 bases from V and 7 from J; bases not matched to a gene: 10. The CDR3 is 13 residues long. CDR1 is KGHSH and CDR2 is LQKENI in the germline V gene. This chain's CDR3 is CATTGDDQNEQFF. In DNA form, the CDR3 reads TGTGCCACCACAGGGGACGATCAAAATGAGCAGTTCTTC.

This chain joins TRBV3-1 (or the pseudogene TRBV3-2) and TRBJ1-5; D call uncertain. Germline V gene data show CDR1 as LGHDT and CDR2 as YNNKEL (reference sequence). V lost 1 base, J lost 6 bases, and 13 bases lay in between. This CDR3 comprises 15 residues. DNA of the CDR3: TGTGCCAGCAGCCAAGTATCCGGGAGCGGTCAGCCCCAGCATTTT. Protein sequence: CASSQVSGSGQPQHF.

V is TRBV5-1 and J is TRBJ2-2; 10 nucleotides line up with TRBD1. Germline CDR1 SGHRS, CDR2 YFSETQ. This CDR3 has 15 residues. V lost 3 bases, J lost 4 bases, and 3 bases stayed unmatched. CDR3 region: CASSSTGGFTGELFF. CDR3 DNA: TGCGCCAGCAGCTCGACAGGGGGCTTCACCGGGGAGCTGTTTTTT.

This chain joins TRBV5-7 and TRBJ2-2, with D tentatively TRBD2 (6 bases). TRBV5-7 is given ORF status, its function remaining uncertain. Trimming stripped 3 bases from V and 5 bases from J, with 17 bases between. The CDR3 is 16 residues long. CDR3: CASSCPGGKDTGELFF. CDR3 DNA: TGTGCCAGCAGCTGCCCTGGGGGGAAAGATACCGGGGAGCTGTTTTTT.

This clone was seen a single time. The V and J genes are TRBV5-6 and TRBJ1-5; D is uncertain. With 1 base removed from V and 3 bases from J, the gap between germline ends came to 11 bases. CDR3 size: 15 residues. CDR1 is SGHDT and CDR2 is YYEEEE in the germline V gene. CDR3 DNA: TGTGCCAGCAGCTTGCAGCCCTTGACCAATCAGCCCCAGCATTTT. This codes for CASSLQPLTNQPQHF.

The rearrangement joins TRBV19 to TRBJ1-5, with a weak D call TRBD1 (6 bases). The germline V gene encodes CDR1 LNHDA and CDR2 SQIVND (reference sequence). The CDR3 length is 14 residues. The V and J ends lost 2 bases and 7 bases respectively, with 12 bases between them. The CDR3 sequence is CASSINQGRQPQHF. The CDR3 nucleotides are TGTGCCAGTAGTATAAATCAGGGGAGGCAGCCCCAGCATTTT.

This chain links TRBV5-4 with TRBJ2-2, with TRBD1 identical over 7 bases. The V gene end was trimmed by 4 bases and the J gene end by 5 bases; junction bases not matched to a gene: 2. This CDR3 has 13 amino acids. Germline V gene data show CDR1 as SGHNT and CDR2 as YYREEE (reference sequence). The CDR3 is CASSMGQTGELFF. The DNA for the CDR3 is TGTGCCAGCAGCATGGGACAGACCGGGGAGCTGTTTTTT.

The chain combines TRBV11-2 with TRBJ2-1; 13 bases line up with TRBD2. V lost 1 base to trimming and J lost 9 bases; unmatched junction nucleotides: 12. From germline, CDR1 is SGHAT and CDR2 FQNNGV. This CDR3 contains 18 residues. The CDR3 DNA sequence: TGTGCCAGCAGCTTAGGATCGACCGGGACTAGCGGGGCCGGTGAGCAGTTCTTC. It yields the protein CASSLGSTGTSGAGEQFF.